The following is a T cell receptor (beta chain) sequence with its context. Its antigen is unknown. Naive-designated CD8 cells lacked CD45RO, were positively enriched for CCR7, and omitted terminally differentiated effector memory CD45RA+ cells. This specimen belongs to a study of shared clonotypes between healthy human individuals. Overall study: A donor's plate count was three for CD4 naive and three for CD4 memory; CD8 naive had two and CD8 memory one.

There are 12 residues in the CDR3. The V end was cut by 2 bases, the J end by 5 bases, with 8 bases between. Germline CDR1 and CDR2: SGHRS and YFSETQ. Study-wide findings and caveats: Measured sharing among donors was expected to vary with sequencing depth.

The assay was run at deep level. Here immunoSEQ multiplex PCR was the method, and the copy in TCRdb shows in-frame clones only, minus some. The repertoire holds about 870,000 clones, with 80% to 95% as singletons. This chain links TRBV5-1 with TRBJ2-7; tentative D call: TRBD2 (5 bases). This clonotype originated in a man aged 25 to 45 in good health. Sample: naive CD8+ T cells sorted from blood. The CDR3 sequence is CASSFGVDEQYF. DNA for the CDR3: TGCGCCAGCAGCTTCGGGGTCGACGAGCAGTACTTC.